Detailed here is one T cell receptor (beta chain). The source of the sample is a study of technical replicates of blood from several donors. Method: immunoSEQ multiplex PCR; TCRdb's copy keeps in-frame clones and lacks some. The table lists fewer than 85,000 clones, roughly 96% of them singletons. This CDR3 has 13 amino acids. Trimming took 6 bases from V and 5 from J; bases not matched to a gene: 7. Germline V gives CDR1 SGHNT, CDR2 YENEEA. This chain links TRBV11-3 with TRBJ2-7; 7 bases agree with TRBD1. The sequencing input was T cells isolated from PBMCs. This clonotype originated in a human donor in good health. The CDR3 sequence: CASSKRQGHEQYF. In nucleotides, the CDR3 is TGTGCCAGCAGTAAAAGACAGGGCCACGAGCAGTACTTC.